The sequence of this TCR beta chain was determined in a study of T cell repertoires in cytomegalovirus infection. Study-wide background: In public TCR beta signatures, there were indications of both CMV infection and matching HLA type.

The germline gives CDR1 MDHEN, CDR2 SYDVKM. Trimming took off 5 bases at V and 4 bases at J, with 11 bases between the two ends. The CDR3 contains 13 residues. Study-wide results and caveats: Cumulative public TCR beta family frequency identified carriers of CMV plus the relevant HLA. The ex vivo response was dominated by HLA-C-restricted CMV-specific TCR beta clonotypes.

This clonotype has at least ten counts. Its specificity is unknown. MiXCR was run by TCRdb on the reads, yielding one entry per CDR3 protein. The sample shows about 460,000 distinct CDR3 sequences, about 11% of them seen only once. The rearrangement links TRBV28 to TRBJ2-5; tentatively, D is TRBD1 or TRBD2 (5 bases each). The specimen sequenced was PBMCs. This sequence was found in a human donor in good health (CMV status not recorded). Some clones in this sample may be carry-over from other donors' samples. The CDR3 loop is CASSGGLRETQYF. Here the CDR3 DNA reads TGTGCCAGCAGTGGGGGTTTAAGAGAGACCCAGTACTTC. The full variable domain, with the rest looked up from reference TRBV28 and TRBJ2-5, is DVKVTQSSRYLVKRTGEKVFLECVQDMDHENMFWYRQDPGLGLRLIYFSYDVKMKEKGDIPEGYSVSREKKERFSLILESASTNQTSMYLCASSGGLRETQYFGPGTRLLVL.